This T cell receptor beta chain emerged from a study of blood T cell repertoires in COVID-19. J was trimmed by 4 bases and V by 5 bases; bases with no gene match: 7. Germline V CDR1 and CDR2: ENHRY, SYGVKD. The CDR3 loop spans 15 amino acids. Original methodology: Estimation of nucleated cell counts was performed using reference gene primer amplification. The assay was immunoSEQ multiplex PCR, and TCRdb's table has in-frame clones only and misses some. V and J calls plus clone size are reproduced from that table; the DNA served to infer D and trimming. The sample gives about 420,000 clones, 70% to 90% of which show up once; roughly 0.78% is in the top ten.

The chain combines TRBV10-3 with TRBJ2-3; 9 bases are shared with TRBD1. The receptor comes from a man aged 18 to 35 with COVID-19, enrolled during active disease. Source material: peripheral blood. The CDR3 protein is CAISSGQGIADTQYF. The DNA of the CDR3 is TGTGCCATCAGTTCTGGACAGGGGATAGCAGATACGCAGTATTTT.